Given below is one T cell receptor beta chain in context. Its antigen remains unidentified. Genomic DNA belonging to each subset was distributed in equal measure over several immunoSEQ plates. As handled by the study authors: Filtering differed since immunoSEQ provided only junctions, with no quality scores. TCRdb's table, derived via immunoSEQ multiplex PCR, lists solely in-frame clones and lacks some. That table gives V, J and clone size, and the DNA gave D and trimming. Of 2 million to 2.5 million clones listed, less than 95% are singletons. This CDR3 region has 13 residues. CDR1 is SGHRS, CDR2 YFSETQ, per germline. V lost 7 bases to trimming and J lost 2 bases, with 9 bases between them. The data are from a study of shared clonotypes between healthy human individuals. Study-level points and caveats: Lower generation probabilities were found for non-shared clonotypes than for those shared by all four donors.

This clonotype was obtained from a man aged 18 to 35 in good health. Some clones in this sample may be carry-over from other donors' samples. The sequenced sample consisted of naive CD4+ T cells from PBMCs. Indicated subset: CD45RA+ positively selected. The chain has TRBV5-1 and TRBJ1-4; no firm D call. The DNA of the CDR3 is TGCGCCAGCCGAGAGTCGACTAATGAAAAACTGTTTTTT. Protein: CASRESTNEKLFF.